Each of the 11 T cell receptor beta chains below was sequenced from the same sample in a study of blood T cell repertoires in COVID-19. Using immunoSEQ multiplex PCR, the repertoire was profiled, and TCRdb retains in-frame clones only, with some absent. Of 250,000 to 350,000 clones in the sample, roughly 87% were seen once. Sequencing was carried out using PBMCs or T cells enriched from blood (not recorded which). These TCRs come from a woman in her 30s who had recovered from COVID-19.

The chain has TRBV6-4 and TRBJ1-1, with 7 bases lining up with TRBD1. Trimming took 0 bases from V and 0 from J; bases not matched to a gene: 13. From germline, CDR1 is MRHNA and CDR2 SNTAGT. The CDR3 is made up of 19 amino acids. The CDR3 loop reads CASSDSIHTGDDMNTEAFF. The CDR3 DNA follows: TGTGCCAGCAGTGACTCGATTCATACAGGGGATGATATGAACACTGAAGCTTTCTTT.

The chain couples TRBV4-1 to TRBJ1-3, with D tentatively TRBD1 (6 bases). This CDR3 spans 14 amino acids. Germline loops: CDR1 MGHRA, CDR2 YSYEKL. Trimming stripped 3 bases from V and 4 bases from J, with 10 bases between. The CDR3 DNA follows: TGCGCCAGCAGCCACGCAGGGGACGGAAACACCATATATTTT. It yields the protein CASSHAGDGNTIYF.

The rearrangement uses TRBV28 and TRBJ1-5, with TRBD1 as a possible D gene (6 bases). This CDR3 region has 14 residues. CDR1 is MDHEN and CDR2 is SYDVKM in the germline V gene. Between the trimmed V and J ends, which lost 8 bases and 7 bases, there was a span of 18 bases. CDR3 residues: CASGQMGAWQPQHF. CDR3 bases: TGTGCCAGCGGACAGATGGGGGCTTGGCAGCCCCAGCATTTT.

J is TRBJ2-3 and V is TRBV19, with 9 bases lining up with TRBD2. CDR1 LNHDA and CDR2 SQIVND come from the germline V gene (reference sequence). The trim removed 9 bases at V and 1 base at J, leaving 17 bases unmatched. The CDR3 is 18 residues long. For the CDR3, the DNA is TGTGCCAGCTCGGGAAGGCGGGAGGGCGGAAAACGCACAGATACGCAGTATTTT. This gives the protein CASSGRREGGKRTDTQYF.

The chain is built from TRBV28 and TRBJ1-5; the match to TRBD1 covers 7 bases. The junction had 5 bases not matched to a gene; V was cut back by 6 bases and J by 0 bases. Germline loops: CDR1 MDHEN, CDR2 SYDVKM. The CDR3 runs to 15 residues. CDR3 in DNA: TGTGCCAGCAGAAACCGGGACAGTAGCAATCAGCCCCAGCATTTT. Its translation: CASRNRDSSNQPQHF.

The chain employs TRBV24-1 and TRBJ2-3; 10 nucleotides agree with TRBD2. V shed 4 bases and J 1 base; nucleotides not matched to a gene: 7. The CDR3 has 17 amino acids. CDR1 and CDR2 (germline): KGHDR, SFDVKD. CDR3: CATSEGSGRARTDTQYF. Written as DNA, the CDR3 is TGTGCCACCAGTGAAGGAAGCGGGAGGGCGCGCACAGATACGCAGTATTTT.

CDR3 DNA: TGCGCCAGCAGCTGGGGACTAGCGGGGGGTTTCAATGAGCAGTTCTTC. Its protein product is CASSWGLAGGFNEQFF. This chain links TRBV5-1 with TRBJ2-1; TRBD2 matches at 15 bases. CDR3 length: 16 residues. V lost 3 bases to trimming and J lost 6 bases; unmatched junction nucleotides: 4. Germline lookup yields CDR1 SGHRS and CDR2 YFSETQ.

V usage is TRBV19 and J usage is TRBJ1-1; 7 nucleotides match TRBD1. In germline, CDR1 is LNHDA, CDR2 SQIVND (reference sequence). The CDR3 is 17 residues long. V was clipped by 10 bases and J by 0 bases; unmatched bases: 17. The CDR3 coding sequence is TGTGCCACCAACAGCTCCCAGGGGGTTGCGATGAACACTGAAGCTTTCTTT. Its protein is CATNSSQGVAMNTEAFF.

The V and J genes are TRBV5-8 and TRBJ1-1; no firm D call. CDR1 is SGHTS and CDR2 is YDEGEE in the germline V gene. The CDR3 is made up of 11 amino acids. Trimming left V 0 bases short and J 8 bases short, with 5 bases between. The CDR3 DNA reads TGTGCCAGCAGCTTGGTAATAGAAGCTTTCTTT. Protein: CASSLVIEAFF.

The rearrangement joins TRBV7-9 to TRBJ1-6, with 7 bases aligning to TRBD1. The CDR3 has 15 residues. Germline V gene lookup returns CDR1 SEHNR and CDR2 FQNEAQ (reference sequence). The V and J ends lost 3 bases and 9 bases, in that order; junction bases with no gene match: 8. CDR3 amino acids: CASSLSTGSRSPLHF. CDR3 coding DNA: TGTGCCAGCAGCTTGTCGACAGGGTCTCGTTCACCCCTCCACTTT.

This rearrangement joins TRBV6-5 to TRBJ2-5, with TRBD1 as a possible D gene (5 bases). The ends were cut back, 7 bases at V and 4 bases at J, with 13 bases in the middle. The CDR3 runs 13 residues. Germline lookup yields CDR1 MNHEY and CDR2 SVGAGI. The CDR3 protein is CASTTDMGETQYF. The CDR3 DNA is TGTGCCAGCACCACGGACATGGGAGAGACCCAGTACTTC.